These 21 T cell receptor beta chains originate from one sample sequenced in a study of blood T cell repertoires in COVID-19. The data were produced by immunoSEQ multiplex PCR, yet TCRdb's version contains in-frame clones alone and is incomplete. The profile shows some 260,000 clones, 82% of them singletons. Sequencing input: peripheral blood. Every receptor here comes from a woman aged 80 or older with active or convalescent COVID-19.

The J gene is TRBJ2-2, the V gene TRBV19; D gene unclear. This CDR3 has 12 amino acids. Trimming left V 7 bases short and J 12 bases short, with 15 bases between. Per germline, CDR1 LNHDA and CDR2 SQIVND (reference sequence). The CDR3 reads CASTTARYQLFF. CDR3 nucleotides: TGTGCCAGTACTACCGCCCGTTATCAGCTGTTTTTT. Together with reference TRBV19 and TRBJ2-2, the CDR3 gives the full variable domain: DGGITQSPKYLFRKEGQNVTLSCEQNLNHDAMYWYRQDPGQGLRLIYYSQIVNDFQKGDIAEGYSVSREKKESFPLTVTSAQKNPTAFYLCASTTARYQLFFGEGSRLTVL.

The V call is TRBV30, the J call TRBJ1-3, with D perhaps TRBD1 (5 bases). V was shortened by 4 bases and J by 0 bases, with 7 bases between the two germline ends. The CDR3 is made up of 13 amino acids. Germline V gene sequence: CDR1 GTSNPN, CDR2 SVGIG (reference sequence). DNA of the CDR3: TGTGCCTGGACCCAGGGCTCTGGAAACACCATATATTTT. Translated: CAWTQGSGNTIYF.

In its sample, this clone was seen a few times. The rearrangement joins TRBV9 to TRBJ2-3; a possible D gene is TRBD1 (6 bases). CDR1 and CDR2 (germline): SGDLS, YYNGEE. Trimming took off 3 bases at V and 2 bases at J, with 13 bases between the two ends. This CDR3 region has 15 residues. The CDR3 DNA reads TGTGCCAGCAGCGAGGGGGACGGTTACACAGATACGCAGTATTTT. Amino acids: CASSEGDGYTDTQYF.

This sequence joins TRBV6-1 and TRBJ1-4, with D uncertain. Germline CDR1 is MNHNS and CDR2 is SASEGT. V gave up 2 bases and J gave up 5 bases, with 12 bases separating them. The CDR3 is 15 amino acids. CDR3 sequence: CASSENSAGNEKLFF. As DNA, the CDR3 is TGTGCCAGCAGTGAAAATTCGGCAGGAAATGAAAAACTGTTTTTT.

This sequence joins TRBV30 and TRBJ1-2, with D possibly being TRBD1 (5 bases). CDR1 and CDR2 from the germline V gene are GTSNPN and SVGIG (reference sequence). This CDR3 is built from 14 residues. Trimming cost V 4 bases and J 7 bases, with 19 bases left between them. CDR3 nucleotide sequence: TGTGCCTGGAATACGGGACTGTCCAAGGGTGGCTACACCTTC. Translation: CAWNTGLSKGGYTF.

Worth noting for this clone: Other DNA sequences in the sample encode the same CDR3. J is TRBJ2-7 and V is TRBV2; D is possibly TRBD1 (5 bases). Germline CDR1 SNHLY, CDR2 FYNNEI. The CDR3 has 12 residues. Trimming took 6 bases from V and 6 from J, leaving 12 bases between them. CDR3 region: CASSGTGLEQYF. The DNA for the CDR3 is TGTGCCAGCAGCGGAACAGGTCTCGAGCAGTACTTC.

This chain links TRBV9 with TRBJ1-1; 8 bases match TRBD1. CDR3 length: 15 residues. From germline, CDR1 is SGDLS and CDR2 YYNGEE. The V segment lost 5 bases and the J segment 0 bases; nucleotides outside the gene matches: 6. The CDR3 region has the DNA TGTGCCAGCAGATCGACGGACAGGGTGAACACTGAAGCTTTCTTT. Translated: CASRSTDRVNTEAFF.

The chain uses TRBV11-2 and TRBJ1-1; 7 positions agree with TRBD1. The V gene's germline CDR1 is SGHAT and CDR2 FQNNGV. The CDR3 has 14 residues. The V and J ends lost 3 bases and 3 bases, in that order; junction bases with no gene match: 4. The CDR3 sequence: CASSFFRGDTEAFF. The CDR3 DNA reads as TGTGCCAGCAGCTTCTTCAGGGGGGACACTGAAGCTTTCTTT.

The genes are TRBV28 and TRBJ1-2; D unclear. The CDR3 totals 13 residues. Germline V CDR1 and CDR2: MDHEN, SYDVKM. Trimming removed 3 bases from V and 0 bases from J, with 5 bases in between. CDR3 sequence (DNA): TGTGCCAGCAGTTTCCCCTCTAACTATGGCTACACCTTC. Residues: CASSFPSNYGYTF.

This chain joins TRBV9 and TRBJ1-5; D gene unclear. There are 13 residues in the CDR3. Germline V lookup: CDR1 SGDLS, CDR2 YYNGEE. Trimming left V 0 bases short and J 6 bases short, with 7 bases between. The CDR3, as DNA: TGTGCCAGCAGCGTAGCAGCGGGTCAGCCCCAGCATTTT. Its translation: CASSVAAGQPQHF.

This clone was seen only a few times. This chain joins TRBV7-7 and TRBJ2-2; D is possibly TRBD1 (6 bases). This CDR3 is 16 amino acids long. Per the germline V gene, CDR1 is SSHAT and CDR2 is FNYEAQ (reference sequence). Trimming took off 1 base at V and 0 bases at J, with 9 bases between the two ends. The CDR3 nucleotides read TGTGCCAGCAGCTTAGATGCAGGGGCGAACACCGGGGAGCTGTTTTTT. It specifies CASSLDAGANTGELFF.

This clone has only one observation. The rearrangement uses TRBV28 and TRBJ1-5; possible D gene TRBD1, 6 bases. Germline CDR1 reads MDHEN; CDR2 reads SYDVKM. CDR3 size: 15 residues. With 5 bases removed from V and 2 bases from J, the gap between germline ends came to 13 bases. CDR3 coding DNA: TGTGCCAGCAGTCGAGGACAGAGTGGCAATCAGCCCCAGCATTTT. Its translation: CASSRGQSGNQPQHF. The whole variable domain, remainder taken from reference TRBV28 and TRBJ1-5, is DVKVTQSSRYLVKRTGEKVFLECVQDMDHENMFWYRQDPGLGLRLIYFSYDVKMKEKGDIPEGYSVSREKKERFSLILESASTNQTSMYLCASSRGQSGNQPQHFGDGTRLSIL.

The V call is TRBV5-1, the J call TRBJ2-1; 10 bases line up with TRBD2. The V segment lost 2 bases and the J segment 8 bases; nucleotides outside the gene matches: 7. The CDR3 is 15 residues long. CDR1 and CDR2 from the germline V gene are SGHRS and YFSETQ. The CDR3 region has the DNA TGCGCCAGCAGCTTCCTAGCGGGAGAAGACTATGAGCAGTTCTTC. It encodes CASSFLAGEDYEQFF.

In DNA form, the CDR3 reads TGTGCCACGGCCGGGAGGGGGAGAATGAACACTGAAGCTTTCTTT. Amino acids: CATAGRGRMNTEAFF. V and J are TRBV28 and TRBJ1-1; the D gene is possibly TRBD1 (6 bases). Trimming removed 10 bases at V and 0 bases at J, with 18 bases between. This CDR3 is 15 amino acids long. Germline CDR1 reads MDHEN; CDR2 reads SYDVKM. The full variable domain, in which reference TRBV28 and TRBJ1-1 provide the parts outside the CDR3, is DVKVTQSSRYLVKRTGEKVFLECVQDMDHENMFWYRQDPGLGLRLIYFSYDVKMKEKGDIPEGYSVSREKKERFSLILESASTNQTSMYLCATAGRGRMNTEAFFGQGTRLTVV.

The chain uses TRBV19 and TRBJ2-3; D perhaps matches TRBD2 (5 bases). The CDR3 runs to 16 residues. V lost 3 bases and J 6 bases, leaving 19 bases between the germline ends. Germline values: CDR1 LNHDA, CDR2 SQIVND (reference sequence). The DNA for the CDR3 is TGTGCCAGTAGTATTCGATCGGAGGCCTCCACGGATACGCAGTATTTT. It codes for CASSIRSEASTDTQYF.

J is TRBJ2-5 and V is TRBV29-1; possibly TRBD1 for D (6 bases). With 3 bases removed from V and 7 bases from J, the gap between germline ends came to 24 bases. Germline CDR1 and CDR2: SQVTM and ANQGSEA. The CDR3 length is 16 residues. The CDR3 DNA follows: TGCAGCGTTGATCAATGGGGGCCTAACCCCCTAGGGACCCAGTACTTC. It specifies CSVDQWGPNPLGTQYF. Full variable domain (rest looked up from reference TRBV29-1 and TRBJ2-5): SAVISQKPSRDICQRGTSLTIQCQVDSQVTMMFWYRQQPGQSLTLIATANQGSEATYESGFVIDKFPISRPNLTFSTLTVSNMSPEDSSIYLCSVDQWGPNPLGTQYFGPGTRLLVL.

The CDR3 sequence is CSVDRQGAGTDTQYF. DNA for the CDR3: TGCAGCGTCGACCGACAGGGGGCTGGCACAGATACGCAGTATTTT. The chain joins TRBV29-1 to TRBJ2-3, with 10 bases aligning to TRBD1. V shed 6 bases and J 1 base; nucleotides not matched to a gene: 7. CDR1 and CDR2 from the germline V gene are SQVTM and ANQGSEA. The CDR3 totals 15 residues.

V usage is TRBV12-3 or TRBV12-4 and J usage is TRBJ1-2; 9 nucleotides match TRBD1. V was pared by 4 bases and J by 6 bases, with 3 bases of the junction left unmatched. The CDR3 length is 13 residues. For the CDR3, the DNA is TGTGCCAGCAGTTGGACAGGGGTCGATGGCTACACCTTC. Its protein is CASSWTGVDGYTF.

The chain joins TRBV6-1 to TRBJ1-1; 9 nucleotides align to TRBD1. CDR3 length equals 21 residues. In germline, CDR1 is MNHNS, CDR2 SASEGT. V gave up 2 bases and J gave up 5 bases; unmatched junction bases: 24. CDR3 DNA sequence: TGTGCCAGCAGTGAACCCAAATCGCAACAGGGGGCATGGTTAATAGGGACTGAAGCTTTCTTT. The encoded protein is CASSEPKSQQGAWLIGTEAFF.

The chain is built from TRBV6-5 and TRBJ1-2, with TRBD1 identical over 8 bases. The V segment lost 6 bases and the J segment 3 bases; nucleotides outside the gene matches: 3. From germline, CDR1 is MNHEY and CDR2 SVGAGI. This CDR3 contains 13 residues. The CDR3 DNA follows: TGTGCCAGCAGCATGGACAGGGACTATGGCTACACCTTC. This encodes CASSMDRDYGYTF.

V and J are TRBV6-5 and TRBJ2-5, with D tentatively TRBD1 (6 bases). Looked up from germline, CDR1 is MNHEY and CDR2 is SVGAGI. The CDR3 has 14 residues. Trimming pared 6 bases from V and 2 bases from J, leaving 13 bases between. CDR3: CASSTGWQQETQYF. CDR3 bases: TGTGCCAGCAGCACAGGGTGGCAGCAAGAGACCCAGTACTTC.